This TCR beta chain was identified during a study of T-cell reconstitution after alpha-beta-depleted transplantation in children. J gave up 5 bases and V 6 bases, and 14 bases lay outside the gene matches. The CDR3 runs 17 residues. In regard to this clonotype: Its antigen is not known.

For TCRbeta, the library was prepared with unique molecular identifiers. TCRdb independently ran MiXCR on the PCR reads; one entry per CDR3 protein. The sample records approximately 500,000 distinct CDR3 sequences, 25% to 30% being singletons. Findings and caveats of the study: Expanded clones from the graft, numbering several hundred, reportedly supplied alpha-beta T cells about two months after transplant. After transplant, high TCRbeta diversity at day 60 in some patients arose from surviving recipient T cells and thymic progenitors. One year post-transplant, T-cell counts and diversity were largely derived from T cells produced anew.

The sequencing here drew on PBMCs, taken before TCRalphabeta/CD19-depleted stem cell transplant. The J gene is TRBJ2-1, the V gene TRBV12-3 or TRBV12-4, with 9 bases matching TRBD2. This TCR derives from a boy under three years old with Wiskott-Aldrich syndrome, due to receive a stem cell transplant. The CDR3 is CASSKNLQREANNEQFF. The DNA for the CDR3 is TGTGCCAGCAGCAAAAACCTACAGCGGGAGGCCAACAATGAGCAGTTCTTC.